The 6 T cell receptor beta chains presented below share a single source sample, sequenced in a study of blood T cell repertoires in COVID-19. Data came from immunoSEQ multiplex PCR; TCRdb stores just in-frame clones and leaves some out. The sample has about 200,000 clones, about 87% seen once. The sequenced sample consisted of peripheral blood. The receptors derive from a man between 60 and 75 years old with acute or convalescent COVID-19.

The genes are TRBV6-6 and TRBJ1-6, with TRBD1 as a possible D gene (5 bases). V lost 2 bases and J 18 bases, leaving 11 bases between the germline ends. In germline, CDR1 is MNHNY, CDR2 SVGAGI (reference sequence). CDR3 length: 11 amino acids. CDR3 sequence reads: CASSYAGKHHF. The CDR3 nucleotides read TGTGCCAGCAGTTACGCAGGGAAGCACCACTTT.

The CDR3 DNA sequence: TGTGCCAGCAGCCCAGACAGGGGCGATGAGCAGTTCTTC. Translating gives CASSPDRGDEQFF. The chain is built from TRBV7-7 and TRBJ2-1; 8 bases line up with TRBD1. The junction had 5 bases not matched to a gene; V was cut back by 5 bases and J by 8 bases. Germline V gene sequence: CDR1 SSHAT, CDR2 FNYEAQ (reference sequence). This CDR3 has 13 residues. Together with reference TRBV7-7 and TRBJ2-1, the CDR3 gives the full variable domain: GAGVSQSPRYKVTKRGQDVTLRCDPISSHATLYWYQQALGQGPEFLTYFNYEAQPDKSGLPSDRFSAERPEGSISTLTIQRTEQRDSAMYRCASSPDRGDEQFFGPGTRLTVL.

The V and J genes are TRBV7-6 and TRBJ2-7; TRBD1 agrees at 7 bases. With 2 bases clipped from V and 7 bases from J, the junction kept 14 bases outside the gene matches. This CDR3 has 16 amino acids. CDR1 is SGHVS, CDR2 FNYEAQ, per germline. DNA for the CDR3: TGTGCCAGCAGCTTACGAAGGTTCCGGGACAGTAGGGAGCAGTACTTC. This sequence encodes CASSLRRFRDSREQYF.

The CDR3, as DNA: TGTGCCAGCAGCCCGAGGGCCAACACAGATACGCAGTATTTT. It codes for CASSPRANTDTQYF. V gene TRBV7-9 combines with J gene TRBJ2-3; perhaps TRBD2 as D (5 bases). This CDR3 is 14 amino acids long. Per the germline V gene, CDR1 is SEHNR and CDR2 is FQNEAQ (reference sequence). The V end lost 5 bases, the J end lost 2 bases, and 11 bases lay between the germline ends.

This rearrangement joins TRBV5-6 to TRBJ1-1; D perhaps matches TRBD1 (5 bases). V was pared by 2 bases and J by 0 bases, with 14 bases between. CDR3 length: 16 amino acids. Germline-derived CDR1 and CDR2 are SGHDT and YYEEEE. This CDR3 is CASSLARQPMNTEAFF. DNA for the CDR3: TGTGCCAGCAGCTTAGCGAGACAGCCCATGAACACTGAAGCTTTCTTT.

The V and J genes are TRBV3-1 (or the pseudogene TRBV3-2) and TRBJ2-3; no firm D call. The CDR3 has 13 residues. Germline V gene data show CDR1 as LGHDT and CDR2 as YNNKEL (reference sequence). Trimming shortened V by 1 base and J by 6 bases, and 8 bases separated the two germline ends. The CDR3 DNA reads as TGTGCCAGCAGCCAAGTGCAGATCGATACGCAGTATTTT. This translates into CASSQVQIDTQYF.